What follows describes a single T cell receptor beta chain. Its antigen is as yet unknown. The time point: cycle 4 day 1 (C4D1), after less than seven weeks of nivolumab. Each patient experienced a relapse that followed autologous stem cell transplantation, and brentuximab vedotin exposure varied. Germline lookup yields CDR1 DFQATT and CDR2 SNEGSKA (reference sequence). CDR3 length: 11 amino acids. Between the trimmed V and J ends, which lost 4 bases and 9 bases, there was a span of 10 bases. This sample stems from a study of PD-1 blockade in classical Hodgkin lymphoma. Study observations and caveats: Those patients who began receiving nivolumab less than 1 year after ASCT had lower diversity, and they were excluded. Significantly greater TCR diversity emerged by C4D1 in CD4+ cells but not CD8+ cells.

Assay used: immunoSEQ multiplex PCR; TCRdb lists only in-frame clones, some missing. Of 100,000 to 120,000 clones listed, approximately 89% were seen once; the top ten hold 15% to 20%. V usage is TRBV20-1 and J usage is TRBJ2-1; D is unresolved. This receptor was identified in a human donor with classical Hodgkin lymphoma. This material consisted of peripheral blood mononuclear cells (PBMCs), taken before the fourth cycle of nivolumab. The CDR3 coding sequence is TGCAGTGCTAACTCAGTAAGTGAGCAGTTCTTC. Translated, it gives CSANSVSEQFF.